This T cell receptor beta chain is from a study of spatial heterogeneity in lung cancer. Turning to the study itself: There were consistently more beta-chain sequences detected than alpha-chain sequences. Matched bulk RNA-seq yielded a T cell transcriptional module score. Counts of TCR transcripts in tumor regions correlated strongly with that score. Study results and limitations: Intratumoral expanded alpha and beta TCR counts were found to track tumor mutation counts.

TCRdb fed the 5' RACE reads into MiXCR, producing one record per CDR3 protein. The sample holds around 100,000 distinct CDR3 sequences, approximately 4.4% seen once. Described time point: sample taken at primary tumor resection. This clonotype was recorded at least ten times. Its antigen is not identified. The CDR3 sequence is 14 residues long. V was pared by 2 bases and J by 4 bases, with 11 bases between. The germline V gene encodes CDR1 MNHEY and CDR2 SVGAGI. The source material was lung tumor tissue, sampled at surgery. The receptor was isolated from a male donor with early-stage non-small cell lung cancer. The chain recombines TRBV6-5 with TRBJ1-2, with D possibly matching TRBD1 (6 bases). CDR3 amino acids: CASSYTDSVYGYTF. CDR3 DNA sequence: TGTGCCAGCAGTTACACGGACAGTGTCTATGGCTACACCTTC.